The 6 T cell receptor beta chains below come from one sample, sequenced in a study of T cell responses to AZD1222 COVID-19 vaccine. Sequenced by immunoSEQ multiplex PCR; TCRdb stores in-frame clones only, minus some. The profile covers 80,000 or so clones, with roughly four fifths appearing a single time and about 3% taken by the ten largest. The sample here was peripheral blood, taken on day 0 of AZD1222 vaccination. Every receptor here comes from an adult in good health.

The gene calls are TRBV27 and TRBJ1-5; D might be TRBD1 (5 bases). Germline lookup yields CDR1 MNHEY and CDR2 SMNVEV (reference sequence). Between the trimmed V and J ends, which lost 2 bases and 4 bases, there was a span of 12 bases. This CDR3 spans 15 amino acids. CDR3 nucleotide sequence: TGTGCCAGCAGTTTAGGCCAGGGTAGTAATCAGCCCCAGCATTTT. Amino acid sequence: CASSLGQGSNQPQHF.

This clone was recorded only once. CDR3 in DNA: TGTGCCAGCAGCTCCATGACAGATCCTGCAACTAATGAAAAACTGTTTTTT. As protein: CASSSMTDPATNEKLFF. The chain has TRBV7-9 and TRBJ1-4, with TRBD1 as a possible D gene (5 bases). Germline CDR1 reads SEHNR; CDR2 reads FQNEAQ (reference sequence). Between the trimmed V and J ends, which lost 4 bases and 0 bases, there was a span of 15 bases. The CDR3 has 17 amino acids.

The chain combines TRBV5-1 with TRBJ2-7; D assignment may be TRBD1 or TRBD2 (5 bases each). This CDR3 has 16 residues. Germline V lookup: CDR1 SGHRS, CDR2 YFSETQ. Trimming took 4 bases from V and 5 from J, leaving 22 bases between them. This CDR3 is CASSLTTPRGLDEQYF. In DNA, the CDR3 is TGCGCCAGCAGCCTAACTACGCCTCGGGGCCTCGACGAGCAGTACTTC.

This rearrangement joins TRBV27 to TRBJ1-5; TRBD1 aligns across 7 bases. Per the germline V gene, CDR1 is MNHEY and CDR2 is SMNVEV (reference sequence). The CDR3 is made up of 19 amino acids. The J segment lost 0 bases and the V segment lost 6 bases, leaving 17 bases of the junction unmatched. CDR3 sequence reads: CASSSRGSRPNYSNQPQHF. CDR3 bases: TGTGCCAGCAGCTCCAGGGGGTCGAGACCGAATTATAGCAATCAGCCCCAGCATTTT.

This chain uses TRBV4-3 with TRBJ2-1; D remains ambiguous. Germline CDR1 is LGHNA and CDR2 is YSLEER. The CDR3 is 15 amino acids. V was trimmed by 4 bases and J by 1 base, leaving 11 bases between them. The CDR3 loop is CASSRVGVSYNEQFF. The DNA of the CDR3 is TGCGCCAGCAGCCGTGTTGGGGTTTCCTACAATGAGCAGTTCTTC.

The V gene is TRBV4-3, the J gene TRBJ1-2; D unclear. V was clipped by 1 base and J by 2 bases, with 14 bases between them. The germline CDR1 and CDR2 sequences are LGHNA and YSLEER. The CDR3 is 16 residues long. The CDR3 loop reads CASSQAEGGKNYGYTF. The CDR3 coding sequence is TGCGCCAGCAGCCAAGCGGAGGGAGGAAAAAACTATGGCTACACCTTC.